The subject of this entry is one T cell receptor (beta chain). What it binds is unknown. Every TCR library consumed roughly 3,500 ng of total RNA. Template-switch reactions added UMIs with a 6-nucleotide sample barcode. Following a re-call of the 5' RACE reads, TCRdb has one entry per CDR3 protein and lacks DNA. This sample's table has approximately 150,000 distinct CDR3 sequences. This record comes from a study of monozygotic twins with inflammatory bowel disease. General study results and limits: Repertoire similarity did not differ between concordant and discordant twins, perhaps due to limited power.

This TCR derives from a human donor with ulcerative colitis or Crohn's disease, or a healthy co-twin of an affected twin (not recorded which). The specimen was blood.

CDR3 in amino acids: CASSQDKGNSPLHF. This chain uses TRBV18 with TRBJ1-6; as DNA is missing, the TRBD1 call by TCRdb cannot be tested. In germline, CDR1 is KGHSH, CDR2 LQKENI. CDR3 length: 14 residues.